This T cell receptor beta chain stems from a study of radiotherapy plus CTLA-4 blockade in lung cancer. Study in general: Around 19% of patients responded objectively, and about 30% achieved disease control. Whole-study findings and limits: Tumor-origin TCR clones grew in blood after radiotherapy plus ipilimumab. According to reports, early shifts in blood T cell clones, alongside interferon-beta, forecast response most accurately.

The protocol was immunoSEQ multiplex PCR, while the TCRdb copy is restricted to in-frame clones and leaves out a portion. The data contain some 110,000 clones, 81% of them singletons. Points on this clone: What it recognizes is unknown.

CTLA-4 blockade using ipilimumab, together with focal radiation, was received by patients with chemo-refractory metastatic non-small-cell lung cancer. This material consisted of peripheral blood, taken from a patient treated with radiotherapy plus ipilimumab. The clonotype comes from a human donor with non-small cell lung cancer that progressed on radiotherapy plus ipilimumab. Some clones in this sample may be carry-over from other donors' samples.

The DNA of the CDR3 is TGTGCCAGCGGGGGGGGAGCTTTGGATACGCAGTATTTT. Encoded protein: CASGGGALDTQYF. The gene calls are TRBV6-6 and TRBJ2-3, with 7 positions matching TRBD2. The CDR3 covers 13 residues. The V gene end was trimmed by 8 bases and the J gene end by 6 bases; junction bases not matched to a gene: 8. CDR1 MNHNY and CDR2 SVGAGI come from the germline V gene (reference sequence).